Listed below are T cell receptor beta chains from one sample, sequenced in a study of OX40 agonist ivuxolimab in advanced cancers. TCRdb keeps only in-frame clones here, not all; method: immunoSEQ multiplex PCR. The sample has around 40,000 clones; about 89% are singletons. The sequencing used CD4+ or CD8+ T cells sorted from blood, collected in a trial of the OX40 agonist ivuxolimab. The receptors were gathered from an adult with an advanced solid tumor such as melanoma, head and neck, liver or kidney cancer. Each CDR3 is given with its conserved first and last residue. A D gene is named only where the DNA matches it firmly. Not all rows give a size; the values are once, few, many and, for expanded clones, a class.

v_call: TRBV5-4
d_call: .
j_call: TRBJ1-3
clone_size: .
cdr3_aa: CASSFPGSAGNTIYF
cdr3_nt: TGTGCCAGCAGCTTTCCGGGGAGTGCTGGAAACACCATATATTTT

v_call: TRBV6-1
d_call: .
j_call: TRBJ2-5
clone_size: .
cdr3_aa: CASSKDRLQETQYF
cdr3_nt: TGTGCCAGCAGTAAGGACCGTCTCCAAGAGACCCAGTACTTC

v_call: TRBV5-6
d_call: .
j_call: TRBJ1-6
clone_size: .
cdr3_aa: CASSLHNSPLHF
cdr3_nt: TGTGCCAGCAGTCTACATAATTCACCCCTCCACTTT

v_call: TRBV5-8
d_call: .
j_call: TRBJ1-2
clone_size: .
cdr3_aa: CASSLGGQGNYGYTF
cdr3_nt: TGTGCCAGCAGCTTGGGGGGCCAGGGGAACTATGGCTACACCTTC

v_call: TRBV29-1
d_call: .
j_call: TRBJ1-1
clone_size: .
cdr3_aa: CSAGAGRIGSGAFF
cdr3_nt: TGCAGCGCGGGAGCCGGTAGAATAGGCTCGGGGGCTTTCTTT

v_call: TRBV19
d_call: .
j_call: TRBJ1-2
clone_size: .
cdr3_aa: CASSMDPNSGVGGYTF
cdr3_nt: TGTGCCAGTAGTATGGACCCCAATTCCGGGGTGGGAGGCTACACCTTC

v_call: TRBV10-3
d_call: TRBD1
j_call: TRBJ1-6
clone_size: .
cdr3_aa: CAISRASGTDNSPLHF
cdr3_nt: TGTGCCATCAGTAGGGCCTCCGGGACAGATAATTCACCCCTCCACTTT

v_call: TRBV4-1
d_call: .
j_call: TRBJ1-2
clone_size: .
cdr3_aa: CASSRPNRDDYGYTF
cdr3_nt: TGCGCCAGCAGCCGCCCGAACAGGGACGACTATGGCTACACCTTC

v_call: TRBV7-8
d_call: .
j_call: TRBJ2-5
clone_size: .
cdr3_aa: CASSPVSGETQYF
cdr3_nt: TGTGCCAGCAGCCCCGTCTCGGGGGAGACCCAGTACTTC

v_call: TRBV19
d_call: .
j_call: TRBJ2-1
clone_size: .
cdr3_aa: CASSIAGQGSDNEQFF
cdr3_nt: TGTGCCAGTAGTATAGCAGGGCAGGGGTCCGACAATGAGCAGTTCTTC

v_call: TRBV19
d_call: .
j_call: TRBJ1-1
clone_size: .
cdr3_aa: CASSARRLRNTEAFF
cdr3_nt: TGTGCCAGTAGTGCCCGCCGACTTCGGAACACTGAAGCTTTCTTT

v_call: TRBV2
d_call: .
j_call: TRBJ1-1
clone_size: .
cdr3_aa: CASNQDRMNTEAFF
cdr3_nt: TGTGCCAGCAATCAGGACAGAATGAACACTGAAGCTTTCTTT

v_call: TRBV19
d_call: .
j_call: TRBJ2-3
clone_size: .
cdr3_aa: CASSMNREGDTQYF
cdr3_nt: TGTGCCAGTAGTATGAACAGGGAGGGAGATACGCAGTATTTT

v_call: TRBV7-2
d_call: .
j_call: TRBJ1-5
clone_size: .
cdr3_aa: CASSLYGIGGQPQHF
cdr3_nt: TGTGCCAGCAGCTTATACGGGATTGGGGGTCAGCCCCAGCATTTT

v_call: TRBV7-9
d_call: .
j_call: TRBJ1-1
clone_size: .
cdr3_aa: CASSLGAPDRQAFF
cdr3_nt: TGTGCCAGCAGCTTAGGGGCCCCTGACAGGCAAGCTTTCTTT

v_call: TRBV2
d_call: .
j_call: TRBJ2-6
clone_size: .
cdr3_aa: CASSESRAGANVLTF
cdr3_nt: TGTGCCAGCAGTGAGTCACGGGCTGGGGCCAACGTCCTGACTTTC

v_call: TRBV2
d_call: .
j_call: TRBJ2-7
clone_size: .
cdr3_aa: CASSEQGEKYEQYF
cdr3_nt: TGTGCCAGCAGTGAACAGGGAGAAAAGTACGAGCAGTACTTC

v_call: TRBV7-2
d_call: .
j_call: TRBJ1-1
clone_size: .
cdr3_aa: CASSPRPVGYTEAFF
cdr3_nt: TGTGCCAGCAGCCCGAGACCAGTCGGTTACACTGAAGCTTTCTTT

v_call: TRBV7-9
d_call: .
j_call: TRBJ1-4
clone_size: .
cdr3_aa: CASSFSATNEKLFF
cdr3_nt: TGTGCCAGCAGCTTCAGCGCAACTAATGAAAAACTGTTTTTT

v_call: TRBV6-5
d_call: .
j_call: TRBJ2-3
clone_size: .
cdr3_aa: CASGPGAAEADTQYF
cdr3_nt: TGTGCCAGCGGGCCCGGGGCGGCCGAAGCAGATACGCAGTATTTT

v_call: TRBV6-5
d_call: .
j_call: TRBJ2-7
clone_size: .
cdr3_aa: CASSYSKGNRVEQYF
cdr3_nt: TGTGCCAGCAGTTACTCGAAGGGTAACAGGGTCGAGCAGTACTTC

v_call: TRBV5-4
d_call: .
j_call: TRBJ2-3
clone_size: .
cdr3_aa: CASSLGLVRTDTQYF
cdr3_nt: TGTGCCAGCAGCTTGGGACTAGTACGCACAGATACGCAGTATTTT

v_call: TRBV14
d_call: .
j_call: TRBJ2-7
clone_size: .
cdr3_aa: CASSPGREQYF
cdr3_nt: TGTGCCAGCAGCCCGGGTCGCGAGCAGTACTTC

v_call: TRBV5-1
d_call: TRBD1
j_call: TRBJ1-4
clone_size: once
cdr3_aa: CASSLGGGTTNEKLFF
cdr3_nt: TGCGCCAGCAGCCTCGGAGGGGGCACGACTAATGAAAAACTGTTTTTT

v_call: TRBV19
d_call: TRBD1
j_call: TRBJ1-5
clone_size: .
cdr3_aa: CASSITGARQPQHF
cdr3_nt: TGTGCCAGTAGTATAACAGGGGCGAGGCAGCCCCAGCATTTT

v_call: TRBV6-5
d_call: .
j_call: TRBJ1-2
clone_size: .
cdr3_aa: CASSSTNRDKLAGYTF
cdr3_nt: TGTGCCAGCAGTTCCACCAACCGGGACAAGCTCGCTGGCTACACCTTC

v_call: TRBV4-1
d_call: .
j_call: TRBJ2-3
clone_size: few
cdr3_aa: CASSQEIGAGTDTQYF
cdr3_nt: TGCGCCAGCAGCCAAGAGATCGGGGCCGGCACAGATACGCAGTATTTT

v_call: TRBV9
d_call: .
j_call: TRBJ1-1
clone_size: .
cdr3_aa: CASSVGASGGTEAFF
cdr3_nt: TGTGCCAGCAGCGTAGGGGCCAGCGGAGGCACTGAAGCTTTCTTT

v_call: TRBV5-5
d_call: .
j_call: TRBJ2-6
clone_size: .
cdr3_aa: CATDGLGSGANVLTF
cdr3_nt: TGTGCCACCGACGGTCTGGGATCTGGGGCCAACGTCCTGACTTTC

v_call: TRBV29-1
d_call: .
j_call: TRBJ1-5
clone_size: .
cdr3_aa: CSVSGDYSNQPQHF
cdr3_nt: TGCAGCGTTTCAGGGGACTATAGCAATCAGCCCCAGCATTTT